Below are 31 T cell receptor beta chains sequenced from a single sample in a study of blood T cell repertoires in COVID-19. Only in-frame clones appear in the TCRdb table, and some are missing; sequencing was by immunoSEQ multiplex PCR. The sample lists fewer than 350,000 clones, approximately 83% occurring once. Sequencing was done on a sample of PBMCs or T cells enriched from blood (not recorded which). All receptors come from a man aged 25-45 years who had recovered from COVID-19.

This chain uses TRBV9 with TRBJ1-6; TRBD1 matches at 8 bases. Per germline, CDR1 SGDLS and CDR2 YYNGEE. V lost 4 bases and J lost 7; bases outside the gene matches: 7. This CDR3 has 15 residues. The CDR3 loop reads CASSTRDRSNSPLHF. The CDR3 DNA sequence: TGTGCCAGCAGCACCCGGGACAGGAGCAATTCACCCCTCCACTTT.

Here the CDR3 reads CASSDPGHREKLFF. CDR3 DNA: TGTGCCAGCAGCGATCCGGGACACAGGGAAAAACTGTTTTTT. The V gene is TRBV5-6, the J gene TRBJ1-4; perhaps TRBD1 as D (6 bases). This CDR3 is built from 14 residues. CDR1 is SGHDT and CDR2 is YYEEEE in the germline V gene. Trimming shortened V by 4 bases and J by 8 bases, and 15 bases separated the two germline ends.

The gene calls are TRBV15 and TRBJ1-6; 7 bases fit TRBD1. The CDR3 covers 18 residues. V was clipped by 0 bases and J by 5 bases; unmatched bases: 10. CDR1 and CDR2 from the germline V gene are LNHNV and YYDKDF (reference sequence). CDR3 DNA sequence: TGTGCCACCAGCAGAGATCCGAGGGGGCGCAGAAATAATTCACCCCTCCACTTT. Protein: CATSRDPRGRRNNSPLHF. The complete variable domain, with remaining parts taken from reference TRBV15 and TRBJ1-6, reads DAMVIQNPRYQVTQFGKPVTLSCSQTLNHNVMYWYQQKSSQAPKLLFHYYDKDFNNEADTPDNFQSRRPNTSFCFLDIRSPGLGDTAMYLCATSRDPRGRRNNSPLHFGNGTRLTVT.

CDR3 in DNA: TGTGCCAGTAGTCGTGGACAGGGTTTGCAAAATCAGCCCCAGCATTTT. The encoded protein is CASSRGQGLQNQPQHF. The chain employs TRBV19 and TRBJ1-5, with 8 positions matching TRBD1. There are 16 residues in the CDR3. CDR1 and CDR2 (germline): LNHDA, SQIVND (reference sequence). V shed 5 bases, J shed 4 bases, and the junction held 10 bases outside the gene matches.

The rearrangement joins TRBV10-3 to TRBJ2-7, with D maybe TRBD2 (7 bases). Trimming took 9 bases from V and 2 from J, leaving 20 bases between them. CDR1 and CDR2 (germline): ENHRY, SYGVKD. The CDR3 covers 15 residues. The CDR3 DNA reads TGTGCCATAAGGGCCGCGGGGGCAGTCGCCTACGAGCAGTACTTC. Translated, it gives CAIRAAGAVAYEQYF.

The rearrangement joins TRBV6-5 to TRBJ1-1; the D gene is possibly TRBD1 (5 bases). CDR1 MNHEY and CDR2 SVGAGI come from the germline V gene. The germline V and J ends were trimmed by 8 bases and 2 bases, with 12 bases remaining between them. The CDR3 runs 13 residues. This CDR3 reads CASVVGVNTEAFF. Written as DNA, the CDR3 is TGTGCCAGCGTTGTAGGGGTTAACACTGAAGCTTTCTTT.

The chain uses TRBV3-1 (or the pseudogene TRBV3-2) and TRBJ1-3, with 7 bases that match TRBD1. Germline V gene data show CDR1 as LGHDT and CDR2 as YNNKEL (reference sequence). This CDR3 comprises 20 residues. Trimming at V came to 2 bases and at J to 0 bases, leaving 16 bases not matched to a gene. CDR3 nucleotide sequence: TGTGCCAGCAGCCAAACACACGACAGGGTCCCTCACTCCTCTGGAAACACCATATATTTT. It is translated as CASSQTHDRVPHSSGNTIYF.

This chain connects TRBV4-2 to TRBJ1-3; no reliable D call. V lost 0 bases and J 8 bases, leaving 8 bases between the germline ends. The CDR3 is 13 amino acids. Per germline, CDR1 LGHNA and CDR2 YNFKEQ. CDR3 region: CASSQDEGYTIYF. Written as DNA, the CDR3 is TGTGCCAGCAGCCAAGATGAGGGTTACACCATATATTTT.

The chain is built from TRBV6-5 and TRBJ2-2; D perhaps matches TRBD2 (7 bases). The length of the CDR3 is 15 residues. V lost 6 bases and J 5 bases, leaving 16 bases between the germline ends. Germline V gene lookup returns CDR1 MNHEY and CDR2 SVGAGI. The CDR3 is CASSLEGGRTGELFF. The DNA for the CDR3 is TGTGCCAGCAGCCTCGAGGGGGGGAGAACCGGGGAGCTGTTTTTT.

This sequence joins TRBV5-1 and TRBJ2-2; 9 nucleotides line up with TRBD1. CDR1 is SGHRS and CDR2 is YFSETQ in the germline V gene. Trimming cost V 1 base and J 6 bases; bases outside gene matches: 7. The length of the CDR3 is 16 residues. The CDR3, as DNA: TGCGCCAGCAGCTTGAAACAGGGGGCAGAGGCCGGGGAGCTGTTTTTT. This codes for CASSLKQGAEAGELFF.

This rearrangement joins TRBV7-8 to TRBJ2-1, with TRBD2 matching over 12 bases. V shed 1 base and J 0 bases; nucleotides not matched to a gene: 13. Per the germline V gene, CDR1 is SGHVS and CDR2 is FQNEAQ. This CDR3 is 21 amino acids long. CDR3 amino acids: CASSLVSTSGGFSHSYNEQFF. DNA of the CDR3: TGTGCCAGCAGCTTAGTTTCGACTAGCGGGGGCTTCTCCCACTCCTACAATGAGCAGTTCTTC.

V is TRBV29-1 and J is TRBJ1-1; 10 bases match TRBD1. The germline V gene has CDR1 SQVTM and CDR2 ANQGSEA. V dropped 4 bases and J dropped 5; count of bases not matched to a gene: 4. This CDR3 is built from 13 residues. The CDR3 region is CSVGQGAGTEAFF. The CDR3 DNA follows: TGCAGCGTTGGACAGGGGGCTGGGACTGAAGCTTTCTTT.

V gene TRBV18 combines with J gene TRBJ1-1; tentatively, D is TRBD1 (6 bases). The ends were cut back, 3 bases at V and 2 bases at J, with 16 bases in the middle. Germline V gives CDR1 KGHSH, CDR2 LQKENI. This CDR3 region has 16 residues. The CDR3 coding sequence is TGTGCCAGCTCACCCGCATCGATACAGGGAAACACTGAAGCTTTCTTT. It codes for CASSPASIQGNTEAFF.

The rearrangement uses TRBV29-1 and TRBJ2-1; D remains ambiguous. This CDR3 region has 12 residues. V lost 3 bases and J lost 3, with 6 bases in between. Germline V gene data show CDR1 as SQVTM and CDR2 as ANQGSEA. In DNA, the CDR3 is TGCAGCGTTGACGAGAGCTACAATGAGCAGTTCTTC. It codes for CSVDESYNEQFF.

This clone turned up a few times. The CDR3 region is CASRSTGGNYGYTF. DNA of the CDR3: TGTGCCAGCAGGTCGACAGGGGGAAACTATGGCTACACCTTC. This rearrangement joins TRBV6-5 to TRBJ1-2; 9 positions agree with TRBD1. The CDR3 covers 14 residues. V trimming: 6 bases; J trimming: 2 bases; junction bases outside the gene matches: 4. Germline assignment: CDR1 MNHEY and CDR2 SVGAGI.

The V gene is TRBV19, the J gene TRBJ2-7, with TRBD2 matching over 16 bases. This CDR3 has 19 residues. V trimming: 5 bases; J trimming: 4 bases; junction bases outside the gene matches: 14. CDR1 and CDR2 (germline): LNHDA, SQIVND (reference sequence). CDR3 in DNA: TGTGCCAGTAGTCCATCTACCGGGACTAGCGGGGGGGGAGAGTACGAGCAGTACTTC. Encoded protein: CASSPSTGTSGGGEYEQYF.

V usage is TRBV9 and J usage is TRBJ2-3; D gene unclear. This CDR3 is 13 amino acids long. Germline CDR1 reads SGDLS; CDR2 reads YYNGEE. V dropped 0 bases and J dropped 6 bases, with 8 bases sitting between them. The CDR3 reads CASSVGSPDTQYF. The CDR3 DNA reads TGTGCCAGCAGCGTAGGTAGTCCTGATACGCAGTATTTT.

V usage is TRBV4-3 and J usage is TRBJ1-6; unclear D gene. V was cut by 3 bases and J by 9 bases, with 9 bases left in between. CDR3 length equals 13 residues. The germline V gene encodes CDR1 LGHNA and CDR2 YSLEER. CDR3 sequence: CASSHLGRSPLHF. For the CDR3, the DNA is TGCGCCAGCAGCCATCTCGGTCGTTCACCCCTCCACTTT.

The chain links TRBV27 to TRBJ1-1; tentative D call: TRBD1 (6 bases). The CDR3 totals 14 residues. Per germline, CDR1 MNHEY and CDR2 SMNVEV (reference sequence). V gave up 1 base and J gave up 4 bases, with 10 bases separating them. The CDR3 bases are TGTGCCAGCAGTTTATTTGAAGGGGGCACTGAAGCTTTCTTT. Protein: CASSLFEGGTEAFF.

The CDR3 nucleotides read TGTGCCAGCAGCTTATCCTGGGGAGCCTACAATGAGCAGTTCTTC. Translating gives CASSLSWGAYNEQFF. J is TRBJ2-1 and V is TRBV7-9, with D possibly TRBD2 on 5 matching bases. The CDR3 has 15 amino acids. Trimming removed 2 bases from V and 2 bases from J, with 10 bases in between. Germline V gene sequence: CDR1 SEHNR, CDR2 FQNEAQ (reference sequence). The full variable domain, in which reference TRBV7-9 and TRBJ2-1 provide the parts outside the CDR3, is DTGVSQNPRHKITKRGQNVTFRCDPISEHNRLYWYRQTLGQGPEFLTYFQNEAQLEKSRLLSDRFSAERPKGSFSTLEIQRTEQGDSAMYLCASSLSWGAYNEQFFGPGTRLTVL.

This chain connects TRBV19 to TRBJ1-2; no definite D call. Germline V gene data show CDR1 as LNHDA and CDR2 as SQIVND (reference sequence). The CDR3 runs to 13 residues. Trimming stripped 6 bases from V and 2 bases from J, with 10 bases between. CDR3 region: CASRGSYNYGYTF. The CDR3 nucleotides are TGTGCCAGTAGGGGCAGCTACAACTATGGCTACACCTTC.

V and J are TRBV5-1 and TRBJ2-5, with D unclear. The CDR3 loop spans 16 amino acids. Germline CDR1 reads SGHRS; CDR2 reads YFSETQ. Deletions cut 1 base from V and 3 bases from J, with 16 bases between. Written as DNA, the CDR3 is TGCGCCAGCAGCTTGATTTCACAGACCCTCGAAGAGACCCAGTACTTC. Translation: CASSLISQTLEETQYF.

The J gene is TRBJ2-2, the V gene TRBV5-1; maybe TRBD1 (6 bases). The CDR3 is 19 residues long. The V and J ends lost 0 bases and 6 bases respectively, with 24 bases between them. CDR1 and CDR2 from the germline V gene are SGHRS and YFSETQ. This chain's CDR3 is CASSLVPTGNLGPPGELFF. The CDR3, as DNA: TGCGCCAGCAGCTTGGTTCCCACAGGGAATTTAGGCCCCCCCGGGGAGCTGTTTTTT.

In this sample, this clone turned up once. Other DNA sequences in the sample encode the same CDR3. The chain carries TRBV9 and TRBJ1-1; 9 bases are a match to TRBD1. J was trimmed by 0 bases and V by 0 bases; bases with no gene match: 3. Germline V CDR1 and CDR2: SGDLS, YYNGEE. The CDR3 contains 16 residues. The CDR3 DNA reads as TGTGCCAGCAGCGTAGCGGGGACAGGGCTGAACACTGAAGCTTTCTTT. Its translation: CASSVAGTGLNTEAFF.

The CDR3 DNA sequence: TGTGCCACCAGTGACCCGGCGGGGGGCGCGAGGGGAGAGACCCAGTACTTC. Protein product: CATSDPAGGARGETQYF. J is TRBJ2-5 and V is TRBV24-1, with 8 bases matching TRBD2. Germline V gene sequence: CDR1 KGHDR, CDR2 SFDVKD. The CDR3 extends over 17 amino acids. After removal of 4 bases from V and 4 bases from J, the junction contained 13 bases not matched to a gene.

The chain combines TRBV9 with TRBJ1-2, with D unclear. Trimming stripped 0 bases from V and 0 bases from J, with 6 bases between. This CDR3 spans 14 amino acids. Germline V gene sequence: CDR1 SGDLS, CDR2 YYNGEE. CDR3 residues: CASSVGEANYGYTF. The CDR3 region has the DNA TGTGCCAGCAGCGTAGGGGAGGCTAACTATGGCTACACCTTC.

V and J are TRBV2 and TRBJ1-1; 9 bases line up with TRBD1. The CDR3 is 14 amino acids. With 4 bases clipped from V and 4 bases from J, the junction kept 4 bases outside the gene matches. Per germline, CDR1 SNHLY and CDR2 FYNNEI. CDR3 residues: CASSVQGAGTEAFF. Written as DNA, the CDR3 is TGTGCCAGCAGTGTACAGGGGGCTGGCACTGAAGCTTTCTTT.

This chain uses TRBV5-1 with TRBJ1-2, with D maybe TRBD1 (6 bases). This CDR3 is 14 amino acids long. Trimming took 4 bases from V and 2 from J, leaving 12 bases between them. Germline values: CDR1 SGHRS, CDR2 YFSETQ. CDR3: CASSLRQENYGYTF. In DNA, the CDR3 is TGCGCCAGCAGCCTGCGACAGGAAAACTATGGCTACACCTTC.

V and J are TRBV24-1 and TRBJ2-1, with a tentative D call TRBD2 (5 bases). The V end lost 7 bases, the J end lost 5 bases, and 5 bases lay between the germline ends. Germline V lookup: CDR1 KGHDR, CDR2 SFDVKD. This CDR3 is built from 11 residues. The CDR3 region has the DNA TGTGCCACCAGCGGGGACAATGAGCAGTTCTTC. Translating gives CATSGDNEQFF.

V gene TRBV19 combines with J gene TRBJ2-6; TRBD1 aligns across 7 bases. CDR3 length: 18 amino acids. Germline CDR1 LNHDA, CDR2 SQIVND (reference sequence). V was clipped by 4 bases and J by 0 bases; unmatched bases: 9. CDR3 loop: CASSTWDSTTSGANVLTF. CDR3 coding DNA: TGTGCCAGTAGTACTTGGGACAGTACCACCTCTGGGGCCAACGTCCTGACTTTC.

This sequence joins TRBV6-5 and TRBJ2-2, with D unresolved. The CDR3 spans 15 residues. Germline V gives CDR1 MNHEY, CDR2 SVGAGI. V dropped 6 bases and J dropped 2 bases, with 13 bases sitting between them. The CDR3 protein is CASSSLGANTGELFF. The CDR3 DNA sequence: TGTGCCAGCAGCAGTCTGGGCGCTAACACCGGGGAGCTGTTTTTT.